The sequence of this T cell receptor beta chain was determined in a study of blood T cell repertoires in COVID-19 (dated by TCRdb to between 2020 and 2021). Concerning the study at large: The collaborator samples originated in the United States, Italy and Spain and spanned the acute and convalescent phases of COVID-19. Samples were obtained from the ongoing ImmuneRACE study (first 160 participants) and from about 1,300 subjects provided by 6 global collaborators. Deeply sampled blood TCRbeta repertoires from subjects exposed to, actively infected with, or recovered from COVID-19 were included in the dataset. The repertoires were released in a freely available public database meant as a resource for research on the immune response to SARS-CoV-2. A de-identified subject ID, COVID-19 status, age in years and sex were almost always included in the sample metadata. The material from the prospective study consisted of cDNA or gDNA derived from T cells, B-cell-depleted T cells, or PBMCs. Where available, HLA class I and class II types were obtained from metadata supplied by the sample provider rather than from assay-based typing.

Paper-wide results and their limitations: The quantity of clinical and demographic metadata differed by source and by participant and was supplied without curation.

V is cut back by 3 bases and J by 5 bases, with 17 bases in the junction unmatched. CDR1 KGHSH and CDR2 LQKENI were looked up in the germline V gene. The CDR3 covers 18 residues, taking in both the cysteine and the phenylalanine. The read is trimmed to its CDR3 DNA, 54 bases read in frame from base 1. TCRbeta CDR3 regions were amplified from genomic DNA by means of the immunoSEQ Assay, a bias-controlled multiplex PCR. The paper's data handling went like this. Nucleated cell counts per sample were estimated from amplification of reference gene primers within the assay. To quantify the absolute abundance of each unique TCRbeta CDR3 rearrangement, sequence reads were collapsed and filtered. For each sample, productive Simpson clonality was calculated as the square root of Simpson's diversity index over productive rearrangements. TCRdb limited this immuneACCESS table to in-frame rearrangements with V and J called. A share of clones is missing; checked studies link under half to unresolved V genes, and the rest is unexplained. V, J and clone size are those of that table, while D and trimming were read from the DNA. Counted in this sample were 150,000 or so clones; about three quarters of them appeared once. The ten top clones hold roughly 8.9% of the sample.

Collaborating institutions collected whole blood in K2EDTA tubes following their own protocols. For TCRbeta analysis, collaborator samples were shipped as frozen whole blood, as isolated PBMCs, or as DNA extracted from either sample type. Turning to this clone: Its specific antigen is unknown. Base qualities were left out, and no much larger clone turns up one base away.

This receptor chain uses TRBV18 and TRBJ2-7, with 9 bases in between that match TRBD1. The sequence came from a woman aged 50 to 65 with active or convalescent COVID-19. The sample comprised peripheral blood. The nucleotide sequence is TGTGCCAGCTCACCGATTATAACCGGACAGGGGCAGTTACACGAGCAGTACTTC. This sequence encodes CASSPIITGQGQLHEQYF.